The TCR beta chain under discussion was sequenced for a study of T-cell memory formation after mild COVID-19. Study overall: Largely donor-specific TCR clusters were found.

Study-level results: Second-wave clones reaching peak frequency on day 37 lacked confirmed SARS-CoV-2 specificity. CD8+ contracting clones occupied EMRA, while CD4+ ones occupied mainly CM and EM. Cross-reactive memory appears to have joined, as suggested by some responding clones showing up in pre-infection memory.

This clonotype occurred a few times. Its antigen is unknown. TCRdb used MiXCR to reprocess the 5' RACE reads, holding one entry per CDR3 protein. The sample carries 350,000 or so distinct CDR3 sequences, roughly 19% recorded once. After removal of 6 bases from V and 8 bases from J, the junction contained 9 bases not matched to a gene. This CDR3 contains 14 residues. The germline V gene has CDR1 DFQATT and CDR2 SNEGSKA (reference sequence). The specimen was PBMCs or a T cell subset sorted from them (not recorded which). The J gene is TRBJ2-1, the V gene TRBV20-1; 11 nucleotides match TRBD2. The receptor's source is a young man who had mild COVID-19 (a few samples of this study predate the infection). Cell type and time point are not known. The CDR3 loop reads CSATNSGGADEQFF. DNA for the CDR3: TGCAGTGCCACTAATAGCGGGGGGGCTGATGAGCAGTTCTTC.